This TCR beta chain comes out of a study of T cell repertoires in cytomegalovirus infection (dated by TCRdb to the late 2010s). Some background on the complete study: Alongside well-studied HLA-B-restricted epitopes, the peptide stimulations were aimed at recently identified HLA-C-restricted CMV epitopes, whose presentation resists viral immunomodulation. Donor HLA type was relevant to the analysis, as public TCR beta signatures indicated carriage of CMV infection together with the matching HLA type. Study-wide conclusions, independent of this receptor: In both this cohort and an independent approximately 350-donor cohort, the cumulative frequency of public TCR beta family members distinguished carriers of CMV infection plus the relevant HLA type. In the ex vivo response, HLA-C-restricted CMV-specific TCR beta clonotypes were dominant, and in two of eight donors the single most frequent clonotype came from this HLA-C-restricted group.

Remarks on this clonotype: Its antigen target is currently unknown. No much larger clone is present one base from it, and per-base qualities are unavailable.

This sample's treatment or condition label indicates: in vitro stimulation with specific CMV peptide epitopes to enrich CMV-specific T cells. Instrument on record: Illumina HiSeq 1500. TCRdb trimmed public reads at Q25 via fastp, called clones via MiXCR and kept in-frame beta chains. Under each unique CDR3 protein, matching rows form one entry showing the most common genes and DNA. The sample has around 430,000 distinct CDR3 sequences on record, roughly 43% of them singletons. The ten largest make up around two fifths of the sample. The sequence was collected from a human donor in good health (CMV status not recorded). Some clones in this sample may be carry-over from other donors' samples. Sequencing used cultured PBMCs, obtained from culture after CMV antigen stimulation.

The CDR3 is CATSRGPQGYDTGELFF. The DNA is as follows: TGTGCCACCAGCAGAGGACCACAGGGGTACGACACCGGGGAGCTGTTTTTT. The rearranged chain carries TRBV15 and TRBJ2-2; TRBD1 matches 7 bases in the middle. CDR1 and CDR2, per the germline V gene (reference sequence), are LNHNV and YYDKDF. The CDR3 covers 17 residues, taking in both the cysteine and the phenylalanine. Left in the record is the CDR3 DNA by itself, 51 bases read in frame from the first base. The germline V end is reduced by 1 base and the J end by 3 bases; junction bases left unmatched: 8.